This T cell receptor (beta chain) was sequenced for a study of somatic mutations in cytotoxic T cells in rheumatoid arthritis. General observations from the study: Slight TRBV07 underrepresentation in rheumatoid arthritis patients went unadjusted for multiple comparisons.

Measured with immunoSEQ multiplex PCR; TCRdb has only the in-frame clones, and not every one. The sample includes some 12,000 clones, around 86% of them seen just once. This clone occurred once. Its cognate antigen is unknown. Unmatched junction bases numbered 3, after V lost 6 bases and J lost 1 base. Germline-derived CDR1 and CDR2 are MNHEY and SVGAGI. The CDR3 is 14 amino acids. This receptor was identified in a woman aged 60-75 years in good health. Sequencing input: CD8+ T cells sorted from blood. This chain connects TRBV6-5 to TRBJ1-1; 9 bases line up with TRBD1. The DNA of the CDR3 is TGTGCCAGCAGCTGGGACAGGGAGAACACTGAAGCTTTCTTT. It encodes CASSWDRENTEAFF.